A selection of T cell receptor beta chains follows, all from one sample in a study of OX40 agonist ivuxolimab in advanced cancers. Sequencing was performed with immunoSEQ multiplex PCR; in TCRdb, only in-frame clones are kept and a portion is missing. Of just over 80,000 clones listed, about 88% are singletons. The specimen was CD4+ or CD8+ T cells sorted from blood, collected in a trial of the OX40 agonist ivuxolimab. These receptors were collected from an adult with an advanced solid tumor such as melanoma, head and neck, liver or kidney cancer. The CDR3 runs from the conserved cysteine through the conserved F or W. The order of the fields is CDR3 protein, CDR3 DNA, J gene, D gene, V gene, clone size. D genes are given only for firm matches. For some rows the clone size is stated as once, few or many, or as a class when expanded; others skip it.

CASGYFEDRKLFF,TGTGCCAGCGGATACTTTGAAGACAGAAAACTGTTTTTT,TRBJ1-4,-,TRBV19,-
CASSLSGGSTDTQYF,TGTGCCAGCAGCTTGAGCGGGGGGTCCACAGATACGCAGTATTTT,TRBJ2-3,TRBD2,TRBV7-2,few
CASSLNPAGGTEAFF,TGTGCCAGCAGCTTAAACCCGGCAGGTGGGACTGAAGCTTTCTTT,TRBJ1-1,-,TRBV7-3,-
CASSLEGGTEQFF,TGTGCCAGCAGCTTAGAGGGGGGGACTGAGCAGTTCTTC,TRBJ2-1,-,TRBV7-9,-
CASSPNRGRNQPQHF,TGTGCCAGCAGCCCGAACAGGGGCCGCAATCAGCCCCAGCATTTT,TRBJ1-5,TRBD1,TRBV7-8,once
CASSPDRVNTEAFF,TGTGCCAGCAGCCCCGACAGGGTAAACACTGAAGCTTTCTTT,TRBJ1-1,TRBD1,TRBV9,once
CASSVDPNSYEQYF,TGTGCCAGCAGCGTAGATCCGAACTCCTACGAGCAGTACTTC,TRBJ2-7,-,TRBV9,-
CAIRKGQSSEAFF,TGTGCCATCAGAAAAGGACAGAGCTCTGAAGCTTTCTTT,TRBJ1-1,-,TRBV10-3,-
CAKAEGSHEQYF,TGTGCCAAGGCCGAGGGGAGCCACGAGCAGTACTTC,TRBJ2-7,-,TRBV6-5,-
CASSLKDNDSNQPQHF,TGCGCCAGCAGCTTAAAGGACAATGATAGCAATCAGCCCCAGCATTTT,TRBJ1-5,-,TRBV5-1,-
CATSRLPRTGGGFSGNTIYF,TGTGCCACCAGCAGATTACCACGGACAGGGGGAGGTTTCTCTGGAAACACCATATATTTT,TRBJ1-3,TRBD1,TRBV15,-
CAWRRRRETQYF,TGTGCCTGGAGGCGTCGGAGGGAGACCCAGTACTTC,TRBJ2-5,-,TRBV30,-
CASSEASLYGYTF,TGTGCCAGCAGTGAAGCGTCTTTGTATGGCTACACCTTC,TRBJ1-2,-,TRBV6-1,-
CASSLGRETQYF,TGTGCCAGCAGCTTAGGCCGAGAGACCCAGTACTTC,TRBJ2-5,-,TRBV7-2,-
CASSSRTGGADGYTF,TGTGCCAGCAGCTCCCGTACCGGCGGGGCCGATGGCTACACCTTC,TRBJ1-2,-,TRBV7-2,-
CAWAPVNTEQFF,TGTGCCTGGGCCCCCGTGAATACGGAGCAGTTCTTC,TRBJ2-1,-,TRBV30,-
CAWRGLRGYTF,TGTGCCTGGAGGGGGCTGAGGGGCTACACCTTC,TRBJ1-2,-,TRBV30,-
CASSPLEGEAFF,TGTGCCAGCTCACCACTCGAGGGCGAAGCTTTCTTT,TRBJ1-1,-,TRBV18,few
CASSLGDTRKETQYF,TGCGCCAGCAGCTTGGGGGATACTCGGAAAGAGACCCAGTACTTC,TRBJ2-5,-,TRBV5-1,-
CASSLAGSGVYNEQFF,TGCGCCAGCAGCTTGGCCGGGAGCGGGGTTTACAATGAGCAGTTCTTC,TRBJ2-1,TRBD2,TRBV5-1,-
CASSSGDRLNQPQHF,TGTGCCAGCAGCTCGGGGGACAGGCTAAATCAGCCCCAGCATTTT,TRBJ1-5,TRBD1,TRBV7-8,-
CSVGRTLTDTQYF,TGCAGCGTTGGTAGGACTCTCACAGATACGCAGTATTTT,TRBJ2-3,-,TRBV29-1,-
CASSLSGRGSYNSPLHF,TGTGCCAGCAGTTTGTCCGGCAGAGGCTCCTATAATTCACCCCTCCACTTT,TRBJ1-6,-,TRBV28,-
CSVASGNQPQHF,TGCAGCGTGGCCTCAGGCAATCAGCCCCAGCATTTT,TRBJ1-5,-,TRBV29-1,-
CAWGNIGGGGNEQFF,TGTGCCTGGGGGAATATTGGAGGGGGGGGGAATGAGCAGTTCTTC,TRBJ2-1,-,TRBV30,once
CAIRLSITGELFF,TGTGCCATCAGGCTCAGCATCACCGGGGAGCTGTTTTTT,TRBJ2-2,-,TRBV10-3,-
CASQRNTEAFF,TGTGCCTCACAGAGGAACACTGAAGCTTTCTTT,TRBJ1-1,-,TRBV30,-